What follows are 27 T cell receptor beta chains derived from one specimen sequenced in a study of cytomegalovirus exposure and HLA in healthy donors. PCR used 60 Vbeta primers and 13 Jbeta primers. Sequenced by immunoSEQ multiplex PCR; TCRdb stores in-frame clones only, minus some. The sample includes about 120,000 clones, 70% to 85% of them seen just once. Sequencing was performed on PBMCs. These receptors were obtained from a human donor in good health.

The chain links TRBV27 to TRBJ2-7, with TRBD1 matching over 10 bases. CDR3 length: 15 residues. Germline V gene sequence: CDR1 MNHEY, CDR2 SMNVEV (reference sequence). The trim removed 3 bases at V and 5 bases at J, leaving 7 bases unmatched. CDR3 nucleotides: TGTGCCAGCAGTTTGGGCATGGGACAGGGGAACGAGCAGTACTTC. This translates into CASSLGMGQGNEQYF.

CDR3 sequence: CASSEPGTNYGYTF. CDR3 bases: TGTGCCAGCAGTGAACCAGGGACAAACTATGGCTACACCTTC. The rearrangement joins TRBV2 to TRBJ1-2; a possible D gene is TRBD1 (6 bases). Germline V gene data show CDR1 as SNHLY and CDR2 as FYNNEI. CDR3 size: 14 residues. V lost 2 bases to trimming and J lost 2 bases, with 9 bases between them.

This chain uses TRBV6-6 with TRBJ2-3, with D perhaps TRBD1 (6 bases). The CDR3 totals 16 residues. Germline-derived CDR1 and CDR2 are MNHNY and SVGAGI (reference sequence). The V end was cut by 6 bases, the J end by 1 base, with 17 bases between. As DNA, the CDR3 is TGTGCCAGCAGGACCTGGGGGCGGGCTGGCACAGATACGCAGTATTTT. Translation gives CASRTWGRAGTDTQYF.

The rearrangement uses TRBV19 and TRBJ1-2; a weak D match, TRBD1 (5 bases). CDR1 and CDR2 (germline): LNHDA, SQIVND (reference sequence). The V end lost 9 bases, the J end lost 5 bases, and 28 bases lay between the germline ends. There are 17 residues in the CDR3. The CDR3 DNA sequence: TGTGCCAGCTCCCCTATCCCCGGCCCGGACACCAGTTATGGCTACACCTTC. Protein sequence: CASSPIPGPDTSYGYTF.

The chain employs TRBV27 and TRBJ2-3; D ambiguous. The germline V and J ends were trimmed by 2 bases and 2 bases, with 5 bases remaining between them. This CDR3 is 13 amino acids long. Germline loops: CDR1 MNHEY, CDR2 SMNVEV (reference sequence). DNA of the CDR3: TGTGCCAGCAGTTTAAACTCCACAGATACGCAGTATTTT. Its translation is CASSLNSTDTQYF.

This clone occurred once. This sequence joins TRBV12-5 and TRBJ1-1; 8 nucleotides agree with TRBD1. The CDR3 loop spans 16 amino acids. J was trimmed by 5 bases and V by 2 bases; bases with no gene match: 10. Germline V gene sequence: CDR1 LGHNT, CDR2 FRNRAP. CDR3 amino acids: CASGLIDRGPGTEAFF. CDR3 bases: TGTGCTAGTGGTTTGATAGACAGGGGTCCAGGGACTGAAGCTTTCTTT.

V is TRBV27 and J is TRBJ2-7; D perhaps matches TRBD1 (6 bases). The V and J ends lost 8 bases and 2 bases respectively, with 16 bases between them. CDR3 length equals 14 residues. Germline CDR1 is MNHEY and CDR2 is SMNVEV (reference sequence). The CDR3 DNA reads TGTGCCAGCGGCCTCCTCACAGGGACCTACGAGCAGTACTTC. Encoded protein: CASGLLTGTYEQYF.

The chain links TRBV6-1 to TRBJ1-1; no definite D call. Trimming pared 2 bases from V and 4 bases from J, leaving 14 bases between. The CDR3 has 15 amino acids. Germline assignment: CDR1 MNHNS and CDR2 SASEGT. DNA of the CDR3: TGTGCCAGCAGTGAAAGTCGGACTGAGGGCACTGAAGCTTTCTTT. Protein: CASSESRTEGTEAFF.

The J gene is TRBJ1-4, the V gene TRBV6-5; tentative D call: TRBD1 (5 bases). This CDR3 is built from 13 residues. V was pared by 6 bases and J by 6 bases, with 11 bases between. CDR1 is MNHEY, CDR2 SVGAGI, per germline. The DNA of the CDR3 is TGTGCCAGCAGGGGATGGACATATGAAAAACTGTTTTTT. Protein sequence: CASRGWTYEKLFF.

This chain connects TRBV29-1 to TRBJ1-2; 9 bases fit TRBD1. The CDR3 has 15 residues. Germline lookup yields CDR1 SQVTM and CDR2 ANQGSEA. Trimming at V came to 0 bases and at J to 3 bases, leaving 5 bases not matched to a gene. This CDR3 reads CSVEELGDRDYGYTF. The CDR3 region has the DNA TGCAGCGTTGAAGAATTGGGGGACAGGGACTATGGCTACACCTTC.

The V and J genes are TRBV19 and TRBJ2-1, with D perhaps matching TRBD2 (5 bases). Germline V gene lookup returns CDR1 LNHDA and CDR2 SQIVND (reference sequence). Trimming removed 2 bases at V and 7 bases at J, with 15 bases between. There are 15 residues in the CDR3. CDR3 nucleotides: TGTGCCAGTAGTATAATACTAGTAGGAGAGAATGAGCAGTTCTTC. Its protein is CASSIILVGENEQFF.

This sequence joins TRBV5-1 and TRBJ2-7; 11 bases align to TRBD1. Germline loops: CDR1 SGHRS, CDR2 YFSETQ. The CDR3 consists of 15 residues. Unmatched junction bases numbered 7, after V lost 4 bases and J lost 4 bases. CDR3 nucleotides: TGCGCCAGCAGCCTAGATGGACAGGGGGCTTACGAGCAGTACTTC. The encoded protein is CASSLDGQGAYEQYF.

J is TRBJ2-5 and V is TRBV19; possibly TRBD1 for D (6 bases). The CDR3 runs 14 residues. V lost 3 bases, J lost 5 bases, and 13 bases lay in between. CDR1 and CDR2 from the germline V gene are LNHDA and SQIVND (reference sequence). The DNA of the CDR3 is TGTGCCAGTAGTATGGTGGGGGCAGGGGAGACCCAGTACTTC. Amino acids: CASSMVGAGETQYF.

The rearrangement joins TRBV15 to TRBJ1-5; D unclear. The CDR3 covers 13 residues. Germline CDR1 LNHNV, CDR2 YYDKDF (reference sequence). Trimming took off 0 bases at V and 5 bases at J, with 5 bases between the two ends. This chain's CDR3 is CATSRDSDQPQHF. The CDR3 DNA reads as TGTGCCACCAGCAGAGATTCTGATCAGCCCCAGCATTTT.

The chain carries TRBV5-6 and TRBJ1-1; D is ambiguous. The CDR3 spans 15 residues. The germline V gene has CDR1 SGHDT and CDR2 YYEEEE. V gave up 0 bases and J gave up 1 base, with 10 bases separating them. The CDR3 spells CASSLDPRGNTEAFF. CDR3 nucleotide sequence: TGTGCCAGCAGCTTGGACCCCAGAGGGAACACTGAAGCTTTCTTT.

This clone was counted only a few times. The chain couples TRBV6-6 to TRBJ2-3, with 7 nucleotides matching TRBD2. The CDR3 totals 15 residues. The V segment lost 8 bases and the J segment 4 bases; nucleotides outside the gene matches: 12. Germline V CDR1 and CDR2: MNHNY, SVGAGI (reference sequence). DNA of the CDR3: TGTGCCAGCGGGGGGGAGCAGAGATTTGCAGATACGCAGTATTTT. It specifies CASGGEQRFADTQYF.

The genes are TRBV10-3 and TRBJ2-5, with TRBD1 matching over 9 bases. Near its end, the DNA agrees better with TRBJ2-7, so the J call may be wrong. In germline, CDR1 is ENHRY, CDR2 SYGVKD. This CDR3 has 14 amino acids. CDR3 residues: CAISGTGVSGEQYF. CDR3 DNA sequence: TGTGCCATCAGTGGGACAGGGGTTTCGGGCGAGCAGTACTTC.

This clone appeared once. The V and J genes are TRBV15 and TRBJ2-7; perhaps TRBD1 as D (5 bases). Germline assignment: CDR1 LNHNV and CDR2 YYDKDF (reference sequence). Trimming took off 0 bases at V and 3 bases at J, with 15 bases between the two ends. The CDR3 length is 16 residues. CDR3 protein: CATSREEVQGNYEQYF. CDR3 bases: TGTGCCACCAGCAGAGAAGAAGTTCAGGGAAACTACGAGCAGTACTTC.

The CDR3 is CASSDRENQPQHF. In DNA form, the CDR3 reads TGTGCCAGCAGTGACAGGGAAAATCAGCCCCAGCATTTT. The chain joins TRBV6-1 to TRBJ1-5; tentative D call: TRBD1 (5 bases). Trimming took 3 bases from V and 4 from J, leaving 7 bases between them. This CDR3 region has 13 residues. Germline CDR1 is MNHNS and CDR2 is SASEGT.

The rearrangement links TRBV15 to TRBJ2-2; 8 bases fit TRBD1. The CDR3 has 15 amino acids. CDR1 LNHNV and CDR2 YYDKDF come from the germline V gene (reference sequence). J gave up 3 bases and V 6 bases, and 6 bases lay outside the gene matches. The CDR3 sequence is CATRFRGRDTGELFF. CDR3 DNA: TGTGCCACCAGATTCAGGGGGCGCGACACCGGGGAGCTGTTTTTT.

V and J are TRBV5-1 and TRBJ2-3; D perhaps matches TRBD1 (7 bases). Trimming removed 6 bases at V and 4 bases at J, with 15 bases between. This CDR3 contains 14 residues. Germline V gene sequence: CDR1 SGHRS, CDR2 YFSETQ. The DNA of the CDR3 is TGCGCCAGCAACGCAGGGGGACTTTCAGATACGCAGTATTTT. The encoded protein is CASNAGGLSDTQYF.

This CDR3 is CASGSGLNQPQHF. CDR3 sequence (DNA): TGTGCCAGCGGATCAGGGCTAAATCAGCCCCAGCATTTT. The chain joins TRBV19 to TRBJ1-5; D is perhaps TRBD1 (5 bases). The ends were cut back, 9 bases at V and 4 bases at J, with 13 bases in the middle. This CDR3 has 13 amino acids. Germline V gene data show CDR1 as LNHDA and CDR2 as SQIVND (reference sequence). Drawing the rest from reference TRBV19 and TRBJ1-5, the complete variable domain is DGGITQSPKYLFRKEGQNVTLSCEQNLNHDAMYWYRQDPGQGLRLIYYSQIVNDFQKGDIAEGYSVSREKKESFPLTVTSAQKNPTAFYLCASGSGLNQPQHFGDGTRLSIL.

This chain connects TRBV25-1 to TRBJ2-3, with TRBD2 matching over 12 bases. The trim removed 5 bases at V and 4 bases at J, leaving 4 bases unmatched. The CDR3 consists of 15 residues. CDR1 and CDR2 (germline): MGHDK, SYGVNS. The CDR3 reads CASSRPSGRADTQYF. The CDR3 region has the DNA TGTGCCAGCAGTCGCCCTAGCGGGAGGGCAGATACGCAGTATTTT.

The J gene is TRBJ2-1, the V gene TRBV20-1, with a tentative D call TRBD1 (6 bases). The germline V gene encodes CDR1 DFQATT and CDR2 SNEGSKA (reference sequence). Deletions cut 5 bases from V and 12 bases from J, with 14 bases between. The CDR3 has 11 residues. The CDR3 spells CSARPGTMQFF. The CDR3 coding sequence is TGCAGTGCTCGTCCAGGGACAATGCAGTTCTTC.

With respect to this clone: Other DNA sequences within the sample encode an identical CDR3. This chain joins TRBV28 and TRBJ1-5; a weak D match, TRBD1 (5 bases). V dropped 5 bases and J dropped 6 bases, with 17 bases sitting between them. This CDR3 comprises 15 residues. Germline lookup yields CDR1 MDHEN and CDR2 SYDVKM. CDR3 coding DNA: TGTGCCAGCAGTCCCCGGGGGGGGAAGGGTCAGCCCCAGCATTTT. This encodes CASSPRGGKGQPQHF.

The chain is built from TRBV7-3 and TRBJ2-1; 16 nucleotides match TRBD2. This CDR3 region has 20 residues. V trimming: 5 bases; J trimming: 5 bases; junction bases outside the gene matches: 15. Per germline, CDR1 SGHTA and CDR2 FQGTGA. For the CDR3, the DNA is TGTGCCAGCAGCCGAAGGGCCGGGACTAGCGGGGGGGGTAAGAACAATGAGCAGTTCTTC. Its protein product is CASSRRAGTSGGGKNNEQFF. The variable domain in full, completed from reference TRBV7-3 and TRBJ2-1, reads GAGVSQTPSNKVTEKGKYVELRCDPISGHTALYWYRQSLGQGPEFLIYFQGTGAADDSGLPNDRFFAVRPEGSVSTLKIQRTERGDSAVYLCASSRRAGTSGGGKNNEQFFGPGTRLTVL.

The chain recombines TRBV6-1 with TRBJ1-1, with D uncertain. The CDR3 length is 15 residues. Trimming took 1 base from V and 0 from J, leaving 9 bases between them. Per the germline V gene, CDR1 is MNHNS and CDR2 is SASEGT. The DNA for the CDR3 is TGTGCCAGCAGTGAAGAGCCAGGAATGAACACTGAAGCTTTCTTT. It encodes CASSEEPGMNTEAFF.